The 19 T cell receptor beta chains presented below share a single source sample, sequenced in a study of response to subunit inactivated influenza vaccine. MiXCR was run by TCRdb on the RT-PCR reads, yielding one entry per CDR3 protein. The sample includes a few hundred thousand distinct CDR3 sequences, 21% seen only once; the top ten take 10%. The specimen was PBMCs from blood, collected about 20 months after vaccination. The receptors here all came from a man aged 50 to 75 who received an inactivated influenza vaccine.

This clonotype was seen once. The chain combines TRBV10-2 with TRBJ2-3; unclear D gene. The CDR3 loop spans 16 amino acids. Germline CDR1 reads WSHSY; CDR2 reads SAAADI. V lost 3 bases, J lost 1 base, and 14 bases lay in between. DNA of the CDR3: TGCGCCAGCAGTGACTGGCACCCGGCGGGCACAGATACGCAGTATTTT. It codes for CASSDWHPAGTDTQYF.

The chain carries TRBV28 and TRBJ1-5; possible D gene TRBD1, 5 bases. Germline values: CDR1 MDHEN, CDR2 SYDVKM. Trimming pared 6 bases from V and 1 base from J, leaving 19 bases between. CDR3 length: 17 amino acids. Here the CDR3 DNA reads TGTGCCAGCAGCGGCAGGGTACCCCTAACGAGCAATCAGCCCCAGCATTTT. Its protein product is CASSGRVPLTSNQPQHF.

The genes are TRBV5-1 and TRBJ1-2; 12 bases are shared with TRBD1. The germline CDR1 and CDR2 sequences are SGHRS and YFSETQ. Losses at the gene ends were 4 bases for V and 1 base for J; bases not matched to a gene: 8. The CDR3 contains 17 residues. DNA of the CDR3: TGCGCCAGCAGCCGTCCGGGACAGGGGGCGCTTAACTATGGCTACACCTTC. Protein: CASSRPGQGALNYGYTF.

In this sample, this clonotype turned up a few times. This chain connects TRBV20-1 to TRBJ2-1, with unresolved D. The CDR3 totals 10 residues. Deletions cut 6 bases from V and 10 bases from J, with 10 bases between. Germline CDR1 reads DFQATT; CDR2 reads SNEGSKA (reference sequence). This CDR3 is CSAGVGEQFF. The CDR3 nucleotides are TGCAGTGCCGGCGTCGGGGAGCAGTTCTTC.

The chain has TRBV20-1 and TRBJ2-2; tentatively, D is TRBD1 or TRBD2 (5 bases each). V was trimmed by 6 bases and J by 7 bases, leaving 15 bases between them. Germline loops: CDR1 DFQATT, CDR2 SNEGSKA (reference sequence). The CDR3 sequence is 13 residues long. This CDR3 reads CSAEGLAIGELFF. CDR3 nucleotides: TGCAGTGCCGAGGGGCTAGCAATCGGGGAGCTGTTTTTT.

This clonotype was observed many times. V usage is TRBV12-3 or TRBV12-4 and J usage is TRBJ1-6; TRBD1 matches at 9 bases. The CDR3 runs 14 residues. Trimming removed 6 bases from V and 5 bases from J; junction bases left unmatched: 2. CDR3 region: CASRTGGDNSPLHF. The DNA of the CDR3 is TGTGCCAGCAGAACAGGGGGCGATAATTCACCCCTCCACTTT.

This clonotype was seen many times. The CDR3 spells CASSFQGGAGRGNTEAFF. CDR3 nucleotide sequence: TGTGCCAGCAGTTTCCAGGGGGGCGCCGGAAGGGGAAACACTGAAGCTTTCTTT. The chain links TRBV6-5 to TRBJ1-1; 7 nucleotides match TRBD1. This CDR3 is built from 18 residues. J gave up 2 bases and V 4 bases, and 16 bases lay outside the gene matches. The germline V gene has CDR1 MNHEY and CDR2 SVGAGI.

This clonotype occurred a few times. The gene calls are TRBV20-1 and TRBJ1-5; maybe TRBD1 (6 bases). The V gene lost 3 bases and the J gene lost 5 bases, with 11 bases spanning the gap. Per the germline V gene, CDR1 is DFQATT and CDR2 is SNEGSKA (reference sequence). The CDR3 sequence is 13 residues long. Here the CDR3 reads CSASSAGDQPQHF. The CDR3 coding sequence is TGCAGTGCTAGTTCGGCAGGGGATCAGCCCCAGCATTTT.

In nucleotides, the CDR3 is TGTGCCAGTAGTTGGTATTCCGGGGAGCTGTTTTTT. It encodes CASSWYSGELFF. The chain joins TRBV19 to TRBJ2-2; D call uncertain. Trimming stripped 5 bases from V and 6 bases from J, with 7 bases between. Germline CDR1 is LNHDA and CDR2 is SQIVND (reference sequence). The length of the CDR3 is 12 residues.

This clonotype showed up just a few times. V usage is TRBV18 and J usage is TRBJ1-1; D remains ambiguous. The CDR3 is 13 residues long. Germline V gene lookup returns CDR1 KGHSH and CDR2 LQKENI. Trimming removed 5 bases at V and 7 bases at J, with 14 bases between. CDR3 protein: CASSKDPEGEAFF. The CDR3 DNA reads TGTGCCAGCTCAAAGGACCCCGAGGGTGAAGCTTTCTTT.

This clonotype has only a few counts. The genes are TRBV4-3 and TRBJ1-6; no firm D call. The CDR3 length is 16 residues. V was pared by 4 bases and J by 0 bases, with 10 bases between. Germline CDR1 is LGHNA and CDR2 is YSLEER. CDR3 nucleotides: TGCGCCAGCAGCCGAGACGTCCTCTCCTATAATTCACCCCTCCACTTT. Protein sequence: CASSRDVLSYNSPLHF.

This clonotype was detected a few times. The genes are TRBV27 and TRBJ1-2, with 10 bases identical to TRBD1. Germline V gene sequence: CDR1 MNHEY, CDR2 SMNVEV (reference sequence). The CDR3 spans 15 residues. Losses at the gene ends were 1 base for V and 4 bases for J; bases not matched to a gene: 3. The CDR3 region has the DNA TGTGCCAGCAGTTTATTGGGACAGGGGAGCTATGGCTACACCTTC. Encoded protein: CASSLLGQGSYGYTF.

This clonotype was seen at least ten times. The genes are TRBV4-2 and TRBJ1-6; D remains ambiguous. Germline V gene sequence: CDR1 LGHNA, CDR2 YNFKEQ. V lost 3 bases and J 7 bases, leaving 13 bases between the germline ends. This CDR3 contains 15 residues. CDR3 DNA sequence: TGTGCCAGCAGCCATGGACTTTCCGACAATTCACCCCTCCACTTT. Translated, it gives CASSHGLSDNSPLHF.

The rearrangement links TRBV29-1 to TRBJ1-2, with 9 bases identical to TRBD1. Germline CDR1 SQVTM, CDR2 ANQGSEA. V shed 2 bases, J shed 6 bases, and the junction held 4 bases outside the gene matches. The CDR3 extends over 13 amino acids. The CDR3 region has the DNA TGCAGCGTTGAAAAGGGGACAGGGAATGGCTACACCTTC. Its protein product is CSVEKGTGNGYTF.

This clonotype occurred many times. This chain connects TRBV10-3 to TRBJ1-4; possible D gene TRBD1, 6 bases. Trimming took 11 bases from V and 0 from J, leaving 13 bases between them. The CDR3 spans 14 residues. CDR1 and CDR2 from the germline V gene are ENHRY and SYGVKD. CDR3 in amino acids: CAAKQGSTNEKLFF. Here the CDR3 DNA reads TGTGCCGCGAAACAGGGCTCAACTAATGAAAAACTGTTTTTT.

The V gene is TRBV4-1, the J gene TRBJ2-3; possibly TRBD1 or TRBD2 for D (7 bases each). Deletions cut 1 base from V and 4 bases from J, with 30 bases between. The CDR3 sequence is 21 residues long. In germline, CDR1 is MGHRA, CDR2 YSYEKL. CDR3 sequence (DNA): TGCGCCAGCAGCCAAGGATCACCCCTCAGGGGGGGGCGCCTCGGAGCAGATACGCAGTATTTT. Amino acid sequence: CASSQGSPLRGGRLGADTQYF.

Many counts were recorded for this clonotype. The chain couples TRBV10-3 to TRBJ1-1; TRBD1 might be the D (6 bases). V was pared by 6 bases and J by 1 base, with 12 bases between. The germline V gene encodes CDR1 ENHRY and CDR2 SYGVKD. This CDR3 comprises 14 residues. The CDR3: CAIRGWGANTEAFF. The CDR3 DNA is TGTGCCATCAGGGGATGGGGGGCGAACACTGAAGCTTTCTTT.

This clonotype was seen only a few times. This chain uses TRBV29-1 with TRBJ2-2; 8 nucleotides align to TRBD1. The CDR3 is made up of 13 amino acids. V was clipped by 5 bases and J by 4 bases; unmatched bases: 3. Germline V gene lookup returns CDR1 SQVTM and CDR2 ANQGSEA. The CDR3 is CSVRQGSTGELFF. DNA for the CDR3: TGCAGCGTTAGACAGGGGTCCACCGGGGAGCTGTTTTTT.

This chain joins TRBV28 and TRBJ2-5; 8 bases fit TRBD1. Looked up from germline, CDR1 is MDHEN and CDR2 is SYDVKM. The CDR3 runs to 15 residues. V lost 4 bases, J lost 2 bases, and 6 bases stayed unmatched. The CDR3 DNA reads TGTGCCAGCAGTTCAGGGGGCCTGGATCAAGAGACCCAGTACTTC. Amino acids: CASSSGGLDQETQYF.